Sequencing of this TCR beta chain was carried out in a study of CD8 T cells in Susac syndrome. High-throughput TCR beta sequencing covered peripheral CD8+ and CD4+ T cells. TEMRA cells were FACS-enriched, with CD8+ and CD4+ T cells isolated negatively. With 3 bases removed from V and 4 bases from J, the gap between germline ends came to 15 bases. This CDR3 has 15 amino acids. Germline-derived CDR1 and CDR2 are WSHSY and SAAADI. An input of roughly 0.5 to 1 ug of RNA was subjected to reverse transcription using random hexamers. An immunoSEQ multiplex PCR amplified TCR beta CDR3 over 54 Vbeta and 13 Jbeta. TCRdb re-called the immunoSEQ multiplex PCR reads through MiXCR, storing one row per CDR3 protein. The data show more than 200,000 distinct CDR3 sequences, around 90% seen once.

Sequencing was done on a sample of CD8+ T cells from PBMCs. The TCR comes from a human donor with multiple sclerosis. The chain carries TRBV10-2 and TRBJ1-1, with D possibly matching TRBD1 (5 bases). CDR3 in DNA: TGCGCCAGCAGTGACTTGACGTTAGACAGCACTGAAGCTTTCTTT. This encodes CASSDLTLDSTEAFF.